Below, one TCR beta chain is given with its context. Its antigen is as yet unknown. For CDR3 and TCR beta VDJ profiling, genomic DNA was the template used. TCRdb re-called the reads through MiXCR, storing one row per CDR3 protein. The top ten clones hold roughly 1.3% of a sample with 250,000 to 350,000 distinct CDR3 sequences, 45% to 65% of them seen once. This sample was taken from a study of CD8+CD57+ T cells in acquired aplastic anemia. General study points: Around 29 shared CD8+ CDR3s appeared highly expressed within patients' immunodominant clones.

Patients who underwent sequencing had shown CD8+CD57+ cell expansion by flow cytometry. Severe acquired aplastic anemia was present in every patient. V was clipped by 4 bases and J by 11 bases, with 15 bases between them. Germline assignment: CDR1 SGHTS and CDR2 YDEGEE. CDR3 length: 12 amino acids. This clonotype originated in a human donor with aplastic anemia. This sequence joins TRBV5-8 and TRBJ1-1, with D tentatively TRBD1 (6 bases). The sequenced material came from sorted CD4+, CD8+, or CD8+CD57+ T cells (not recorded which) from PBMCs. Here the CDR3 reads CASSIQQGKAFF. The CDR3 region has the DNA TGTGCCAGCAGCATCCAACAGGGTAAGGCTTTCTTT.